This T cell receptor beta chain was sequenced in a study of Ad26.COV2.S vaccination and SARS-CoV-2 variants. Study as a whole: Donor allocation was to the COV1001 Ad26.COV2.S trial arm. In the study, Ad26.COV2.S was injected intramuscularly once, or twice 56 days apart.

The V gene's germline CDR1 is LGHNA and CDR2 YSLEER. Trimming took 4 bases from V and 1 from J; bases not matched to a gene: 6. The CDR3 contains 15 residues. Assay used: immunoSEQ multiplex PCR; TCRdb lists only in-frame clones, some missing. The sample contains roughly 300,000 clones, 80% to 90% of which appear only once. The sample's treatment: over 15 received Ad26.COV2.S at low or high dose, single or two shots; 5 received placebo; per-sample allocation not given. Sampling took place 63 days after the first vaccine or placebo injection. About this clone: The antigen is unknown.

The study, taken as a whole, reports: Vaccinees reportedly had broad spike-specific CD8+ and CD4+ T cell responses.

The specimen was peripheral blood, collected in a trial of Ad26.COV2.S vaccine versus placebo. This TCR derives from a person aged 18 to 59 who received the Ad26.COV2.S COVID-19 vaccine or a placebo. The chain is built from TRBV4-3 and TRBJ2-5; TRBD1 agrees at 7 bases. The CDR3 nucleotides are TGCGCCAGCAGCCTTTGGACAGGAGCCCAAGAGACCCAGTACTTC. Its translation: CASSLWTGAQETQYF.